These T cell receptor beta chains were read from a single sample in a study of glioma-infiltrating T cells after dendritic cell vaccination. Libraries were prepared by immunoSEQ multiplex PCR; TCRdb keeps only in-frame clonotypes and omits some of them. The sample shows fewer than 85,000 clones, approximately 81% of them seen only once. The material sequenced was blood, taken before dendritic cell vaccination. The receptor source for this set is a human donor with glioblastoma. The CDR3 runs from the conserved cysteine through the conserved F or W. Fields, in order: D gene, clone size, V gene, J gene, CDR3 DNA, CDR3 protein. D genes are given only for firm matches. For some rows the clone size is stated as once, few or many, or as a class when expanded; others skip it.

D gene: NA; clone size: NA; V gene: TRBV6-5; J gene: TRBJ1-6; CDR3 DNA: TGTGCCAGCAGTAACTATCGATCGGAGGGGAATTCACCCCTCCACTTT; CDR3 protein: CASSNYRSEGNSPLHF
D gene: TRBD1; clone size: few; V gene: TRBV5-1; J gene: TRBJ1-2; CDR3 DNA: TGCGCCAGCAGCCAACAGGGGCCGCCAACTTATGGCTACACCTTC; CDR3 protein: CASSQQGPPTYGYTF
D gene: NA; clone size: once; V gene: TRBV7-6; J gene: TRBJ2-1; CDR3 DNA: TGTGCCAGCAGCTTAGGCGGGCAGCCAAATGAGCAGTTCTTC; CDR3 protein: CASSLGGQPNEQFF
D gene: TRBD1; clone size: NA; V gene: TRBV19; J gene: TRBJ1-5; CDR3 DNA: TGTGCCAGTACACCTCTCCGGGACAGGGGGAGCAATCAGCCCCAGCATTTT; CDR3 protein: CASTPLRDRGSNQPQHF
D gene: TRBD2; clone size: once; V gene: TRBV7-2; J gene: TRBJ2-7; CDR3 DNA: TGTGCCAGCAGCTTAGCCCAGTCTAGCGGGGGAATCTACGAGCAGTACTTC; CDR3 protein: CASSLAQSSGGIYEQYF
D gene: NA; clone size: NA; V gene: TRBV6-1; J gene: TRBJ2-3; CDR3 DNA: TGTGCCAGCAGTGACGAGGAAGCAGATACGCAGTATTTT; CDR3 protein: CASSDEEADTQYF
D gene: NA; clone size: NA; V gene: TRBV6-6; J gene: TRBJ1-1; CDR3 DNA: TGTGCCAGCAGTGACCCAGGGACTGAAGCTTTCTTT; CDR3 protein: CASSDPGTEAFF
D gene: NA; clone size: NA; V gene: TRBV27; J gene: TRBJ1-5; CDR3 DNA: TGTGCCAGCAGTATTCTTGGGGGCGATGGTCAGCCCCAGCATTTT; CDR3 protein: CASSILGGDGQPQHF
D gene: TRBD2; clone size: NA; V gene: TRBV5-1; J gene: TRBJ2-7; CDR3 DNA: TGCGCCAGCAGCTCGGGACTAGCGGGGGCCTCCTACGAGCAGTACTTC; CDR3 protein: CASSSGLAGASYEQYF
D gene: NA; clone size: NA; V gene: TRBV18; J gene: TRBJ1-1; CDR3 DNA: TGTGCCAGCTCACAAGACAGGAGCCACACTGAAGCTTTCTTT; CDR3 protein: CASSQDRSHTEAFF
D gene: TRBD1; clone size: few; V gene: TRBV6-5; J gene: TRBJ2-4; CDR3 DNA: TGTGCCAGCAGTGCTAAGGGACAGTTTCAAAACATTCAGTACTTC; CDR3 protein: CASSAKGQFQNIQYF
D gene: NA; clone size: NA; V gene: TRBV5-6; J gene: TRBJ1-4; CDR3 DNA: TGTGCCAGCAGCTTTGGTTCAGGGAAAGAAGAAAAACTGTTTTTT; CDR3 protein: CASSFGSGKEEKLFF
D gene: NA; clone size: NA; V gene: TRBV27; J gene: TRBJ2-7; CDR3 DNA: TGTGCCAGCAGTTCCCGGTGGGAGCAGTACTTC; CDR3 protein: CASSSRWEQYF
D gene: TRBD1; clone size: few; V gene: TRBV18; J gene: TRBJ1-1; CDR3 DNA: TGTGCCAGCTCCCGTTACTCAGGGGGAACTGAAGCTTTCTTT; CDR3 protein: CASSRYSGGTEAFF
D gene: TRBD2; clone size: NA; V gene: TRBV5-1; J gene: TRBJ2-1; CDR3 DNA: TGCGCCAGCAGCTTGAGCGAACTAGCGGGGGACGAGCAGTTCTTC; CDR3 protein: CASSLSELAGDEQFF
D gene: TRBD1; clone size: NA; V gene: TRBV7-3; J gene: TRBJ1-6; CDR3 DNA: TGTGCCAGCAGCCCTGGACAGGGGCTCTCACCCCTCCACTTT; CDR3 protein: CASSPGQGLSPLHF
D gene: TRBD1; clone size: NA; V gene: TRBV5-8; J gene: TRBJ1-1; CDR3 DNA: TGTGCCAGCAGCGGGGACCCCAGGGGGCAAGCTGAAGCTTTCTTT; CDR3 protein: CASSGDPRGQAEAFF